This T cell receptor beta chain was obtained from a study of OX40 agonist ivuxolimab in advanced cancers. Overall study results and limits: On average, CD8+ T cells had more expanded clones than CD4+.

To note about this clone: As yet, its antigen is unknown.

Trimming cost V 3 bases and J 4 bases, with 31 bases left between them. Per the germline V gene, CDR1 is SQVTM and CDR2 is ANQGSEA. The CDR3 length is 20 residues. Method: immunoSEQ multiplex PCR; TCRdb's copy keeps in-frame clones and lacks some. The data hold about 18,000 clones, with approximately 70% observed a single time. The chain joins TRBV29-1 to TRBJ2-1; D possibly corresponds to TRBD2 (6 bases). The receptor was isolated from an adult with an advanced solid tumor such as melanoma, head and neck, liver or kidney cancer. Here the sequenced sample was CD4+ or CD8+ T cells sorted from blood, taken in a trial of the OX40 agonist ivuxolimab. This CDR3 reads CSVEAQRGAGGVIGYNEQFF. The CDR3 DNA reads as TGCAGCGTTGAGGCGCAGCGAGGGGCAGGAGGGGTCATCGGATACAATGAGCAGTTCTTC.